The present entry profiles one T cell receptor (beta chain) with its context. Its antigen is still unknown. This entry comes from a study of cytomegalovirus exposure and HLA in healthy donors. Findings and caveats of the study: One variant, a missense change in DCLRE1C, was linked in a later analysis to TCR beta V- and J-gene trimming. Presence/absence comparisons presumed near-even sequencing depth among donors. Immune exposure data for these donors was limited to CMV serostatus.

The CDR3 covers 14 residues. Germline CDR1 is KGHSH and CDR2 is LQKENI. After removal of 6 bases from V and 3 bases from J, the junction contained 7 bases not matched to a gene. PCR used 60 Vbeta primers and 13 Jbeta primers. Per the study methods: Roughly 10 million shared chains were among roughly 81 million unique TCR beta chains counted in a later analysis. Here immunoSEQ multiplex PCR was the method, and the copy in TCRdb shows in-frame clones only, minus some. V, J and clone size reflect that table, while D and trimming were determined from the DNA. The sample has 170,000 or so clones, roughly 85% seen once.

Input material: PBMCs. This chain connects TRBV18 to TRBJ1-1; 7 nucleotides match TRBD1. The clonotype comes from a woman aged 40-49 years in good health and CMV-seronegative. CDR3: CASSLKGADTEAFF. The CDR3 nucleotides are TGTGCCAGCTCGTTGAAGGGGGCGGACACTGAAGCTTTCTTT.